What follows describes a single T cell receptor (beta chain). One junction end disagrees with the germline gene, perhaps due to a read error. Germline V lookup: CDR1 SGHDN, CDR2 FVKESK. The CDR3 has 12 amino acids. Through a sample-barcoded 5' primer and a J-beta primer mix, a second PCR was run for about 6 to 11 cycles. Every cDNA was tagged by a template-switch adaptor with 12 random nucleotides. TCRdb passed the 5' RACE reads through MiXCR, listing each CDR3 protein once. The table records about 1,500,000 distinct CDR3 sequences, roughly 27% of them present only once. The record originates from a study of blood T cells in healthy people across ages. Whole-study context: About one barcoded beta molecule per two T cells was captured by template switching.

Each donor gave approximately 9.1 milliliters of peripheral blood. The receptor was derived from a woman aged 30 to 39 in good health. This chain connects TRBV14 to TRBJ2-7, with a tentative D call TRBD1 (5 bases). Source material: blood. CDR3 DNA: TGTGCCAGCAGGCAGGGATTCTACGAGCAGTGCTTC. This sequence encodes CASRQGFYEQCF. Together with reference TRBV14 and TRBJ2-7, the CDR3 gives the full variable domain: EAGVTQFPSHSVIEKGQTVTLRCDPISGHDNLYWYRRVMGKEIKFLLHFVKESKQDESGMPNNRFLAERTGGTYSTLKVQPAELEDSGVYFCASRQGFYEQCFGPGTRLTVT.